The 26 T cell receptor beta chains in this list originate from one sample, sequenced in a study of T-cell memory formation after mild COVID-19. TCRdb called the 5' RACE reads again in MiXCR, with one record for every CDR3 protein. The sample contains about 350,000 distinct CDR3 sequences, approximately 15% of which appear only once. The material sequenced was PBMCs or a T cell subset sorted from them (not recorded which). These receptors were collected from a man aged 18 to 29 who had mild COVID-19 (a few samples of this study predate the infection). Cell type and time point are not known.

This CDR3 is CATGWGQLEYGYTF. The CDR3 region has the DNA TGTGCCACCGGGTGGGGTCAACTCGAATATGGCTACACCTTC. The rearrangement links TRBV7-2 to TRBJ1-2; D remains ambiguous. The CDR3 extends over 14 amino acids. From germline, CDR1 is SGHTA and CDR2 FQGNSA. V was shortened by 10 bases and J by 5 bases, with 20 bases between the two germline ends.

V and J are TRBV20-1 and TRBJ2-5; D ambiguous. This CDR3 has 10 amino acids. Germline V gene sequence: CDR1 DFQATT, CDR2 SNEGSKA (reference sequence). Trimming cost V 2 bases and J 5 bases, with 3 bases left between them. For the CDR3, the DNA is TGCAGTGCTAGATGGGAGACCCAGTACTTC. This gives the protein CSARWETQYF.

CDR3 sequence reads: CASSPSDLRDTEAFF. The CDR3, as DNA: TGTGCCAGCAGTCCCTCCGATTTACGGGACACTGAAGCTTTCTTT. This chain links TRBV11-2 with TRBJ1-1; D remains unclear. The CDR3 covers 15 residues. Germline V gene lookup returns CDR1 SGHAT and CDR2 FQNNGV. V gave up 6 bases and J gave up 3 bases, with 17 bases separating them.

The chain employs TRBV29-1 and TRBJ1-2; D call uncertain. The CDR3 spans 10 residues. The germline V gene has CDR1 SQVTM and CDR2 ANQGSEA. V dropped 4 bases and J dropped 6 bases, with 6 bases sitting between them. CDR3 region: CSVGGNGYTF. The CDR3, as DNA: TGCAGCGTTGGAGGGAATGGCTACACCTTC.

The chain carries TRBV6-5 and TRBJ1-5; 9 positions match TRBD1. Per the germline V gene, CDR1 is MNHEY and CDR2 is SVGAGI. V was clipped by 2 bases and J by 4 bases; unmatched bases: 3. The CDR3 has 15 amino acids. CDR3 protein: CASSYTGGLNQPQHF. The CDR3 bases are TGTGCCAGCAGTTACACAGGGGGCCTGAATCAGCCCCAGCATTTT.

This clonotype was seen at least ten times. The genes are TRBV7-2 and TRBJ2-1; TRBD1 matches 12 bases. This CDR3 region has 17 residues. Losses at the gene ends were 1 base for V and 8 bases for J; bases not matched to a gene: 9. Per the germline V gene, CDR1 is SGHTA and CDR2 is FQGNSA. Here the CDR3 reads CASSLGSRDRGLDEQFF. Written as DNA, the CDR3 is TGTGCCAGCAGCTTAGGGTCGCGGGACAGGGGGCTGGATGAGCAGTTCTTC.

This clonotype was counted only a few times. This chain connects TRBV6-1 to TRBJ1-5; TRBD1 matches 7 bases. V shed 4 bases, J shed 7 bases, and the junction held 4 bases outside the gene matches. Germline assignment: CDR1 MNHNS and CDR2 SASEGT. The length of the CDR3 is 13 residues. The CDR3 reads CASSGEGAQPQHF. The CDR3 bases are TGTGCCAGCAGTGGGGAGGGGGCGCAGCCCCAGCATTTT.

The V gene is TRBV12-3 or TRBV12-4, the J gene TRBJ2-5; a weak D match, TRBD1 (5 bases). The CDR3 totals 16 residues. The V end was cut by 3 bases, the J end by 5 bases, with 19 bases between. The CDR3 sequence: CASSFTRWGNGETQYF. In nucleotides, the CDR3 is TGTGCCAGCAGTTTTACCAGGTGGGGCAACGGGGAGACCCAGTACTTC.

This clonotype was seen repeatedly, ten times or more. The chain has TRBV29-1 and TRBJ2-3, with D possibly being TRBD1 (6 bases). There are 16 residues in the CDR3. Germline CDR1 SQVTM, CDR2 ANQGSEA. V lost 4 bases to trimming and J lost 2 bases, with 19 bases between them. CDR3 sequence (DNA): TGCAGCGTTGGGGGGCTAGCCCTGCTGAACACAGATACGCAGTATTTT. Translated: CSVGGLALLNTDTQYF.

This clonotype was found a few times. The chain is built from TRBV9 and TRBJ1-2; D not certain. V was shortened by 0 bases and J by 3 bases, with 12 bases between the two germline ends. Looked up from germline, CDR1 is SGDLS and CDR2 is YYNGEE. The CDR3 is 15 residues long. CDR3 nucleotide sequence: TGTGCCAGCAGCGTAGGGACCGTCGGGTACTATGGCTACACCTTC. As protein: CASSVGTVGYYGYTF.

The V call is TRBV7-2, the J call TRBJ1-1, with D unclear. The V end lost 5 bases, the J end lost 2 bases, and 9 bases lay between the germline ends. Germline CDR1 reads SGHTA; CDR2 reads FQGNSA. This CDR3 contains 13 residues. The CDR3 region has the DNA TGTGCCAGCAGCCCTCGGTATAACACTGAAGCTTTCTTT. Amino acids: CASSPRYNTEAFF.

In its sample, this clonotype was seen many times. The chain combines TRBV4-1 with TRBJ2-5, with D tentatively TRBD1 or TRBD2 (5 bases each). The CDR3 spans 12 residues. CDR1 and CDR2 from the germline V gene are MGHRA and YSYEKL. V was clipped by 4 bases and J by 11 bases, with 14 bases between them. In DNA form, the CDR3 reads TGCGCCAGCAGCCGGCCCGGGGCTGGGCAGTACTTC. It is translated as CASSRPGAGQYF.

This clonotype was observed a few times. The V gene is TRBV7-9, the J gene TRBJ2-2, with 9 positions matching TRBD1. The CDR3 loop spans 16 amino acids. Per germline, CDR1 SEHNR and CDR2 FQNEAQ (reference sequence). The V and J ends lost 4 bases and 3 bases, in that order; junction bases with no gene match: 6. The CDR3 here is CASSSDRGRYTGELFF. CDR3 sequence (DNA): TGTGCCAGCAGCTCGGACAGGGGACGGTACACCGGGGAGCTGTTTTTT.

This clonotype was seen a handful of times. The chain joins TRBV5-1 to TRBJ2-2; D uncertain. Looked up from germline, CDR1 is SGHRS and CDR2 is YFSETQ. The CDR3 totals 16 residues. V was clipped by 1 base and J by 3 bases, with 13 bases between them. CDR3 loop: CASSLSWGLDTGELFF. The CDR3 coding sequence is TGCGCCAGCAGCTTGAGCTGGGGTCTGGACACCGGGGAGCTGTTTTTT.

The J gene is TRBJ2-7, the V gene TRBV24-1; D gene uncertain. Trimming removed 5 bases at V and 1 base at J, with 5 bases between. The CDR3 contains 12 residues. Germline loops: CDR1 KGHDR, CDR2 SFDVKD. CDR3 in DNA: TGTGCCACCAGTGCCGGATCCTACGAGCAGTACTTC. Encoded protein: CATSAGSYEQYF.

This clonotype showed up just a few times. The chain has TRBV5-1 and TRBJ1-2, with 7 bases aligning to TRBD1. Germline lookup yields CDR1 SGHRS and CDR2 YFSETQ. This CDR3 is built from 13 residues. Losses at the gene ends were 4 bases for V and 2 bases for J; bases not matched to a gene: 2. CDR3 loop: CASSGGGNYGYTF. Written as DNA, the CDR3 is TGCGCCAGCAGCGGAGGGGGCAACTATGGCTACACCTTC. The full variable domain, completed using reference TRBV5-1 and TRBJ1-2, is KAGVTQTPRYLIKTRGQQVTLSCSPISGHRSVSWYQQTPGQGLQFLFEYFSETQRNKGNFPGRFSGRQFSNSRSEMNVSTLELGDSALYLCASSGGGNYGYTFGSGTRLTVV.

The chain has TRBV20-1 and TRBJ2-5; a possible D gene is TRBD2 (5 bases). CDR3 length: 16 residues. V was clipped by 4 bases and J by 6 bases, with 24 bases between them. Germline lookup yields CDR1 DFQATT and CDR2 SNEGSKA (reference sequence). The CDR3 DNA sequence: TGCAGTGCTATATCTAGGGCGGCCCGGGATCAAAAGACCCAGTACTTC. Protein: CSAISRAARDQKTQYF.

This clonotype occurred a few times. The V gene is TRBV20-1, the J gene TRBJ2-3, with a tentative D call TRBD2 (6 bases). Trimming cost V 2 bases and J 0 bases, with 15 bases left between them. Per germline, CDR1 DFQATT and CDR2 SNEGSKA (reference sequence). The CDR3 extends over 16 amino acids. As DNA, the CDR3 is TGCAGTGCTAGACAGCTCGGGGGATCTAGCACAGATACGCAGTATTTT. Encoded protein: CSARQLGGSSTDTQYF.

The gene calls are TRBV7-9 and TRBJ2-1, with 16 bases identical to TRBD2. V trimming: 5 bases; J trimming: 6 bases; junction bases outside the gene matches: 4. Germline V gene data show CDR1 as SEHNR and CDR2 as FQNEAQ (reference sequence). The CDR3 is 16 residues long. DNA of the CDR3: TGTGCCAGCAGCCAAGGGACTAGCGGGGGGGCCAATGAGCAGTTCTTC. Translating gives CASSQGTSGGANEQFF.

V gene TRBV20-1 combines with J gene TRBJ2-6, with 10 bases matching TRBD1. This CDR3 has 17 residues. V shed 4 bases, J shed 0 bases, and the junction held 6 bases outside the gene matches. Germline CDR1 and CDR2: DFQATT and SNEGSKA (reference sequence). CDR3 DNA sequence: TGCAGTGCTACGCCGGGACAGGGGAACTCTGGGGCCAACGTCCTGACTTTC. Protein sequence: CSATPGQGNSGANVLTF.

In its sample, this clonotype was seen a few times. The chain uses TRBV7-3 and TRBJ2-2, with D perhaps matching TRBD1 or TRBD2 (5 bases each). The V and J ends lost 4 bases and 2 bases respectively, with 14 bases between them. Germline CDR1 reads SGHTA; CDR2 reads FQGTGA. This CDR3 has 16 residues. The CDR3: CASSWGTRGNTGELFF. CDR3 nucleotide sequence: TGTGCCAGCAGCTGGGGCACGAGGGGTAACACCGGGGAGCTGTTTTTT.

The chain employs TRBV11-3 and TRBJ1-1, with TRBD1 as a possible D gene (5 bases). Trimming shortened V by 5 bases and J by 1 base, and 14 bases separated the two germline ends. This CDR3 is 15 amino acids long. Germline CDR1 and CDR2: SGHNT and YENEEA. Here the CDR3 DNA reads TGTGCCAGCAGCCAGGGCGGGGGAGAGAACACTGAAGCTTTCTTT. The encoded protein is CASSQGGGENTEAFF.

In its sample, this clonotype was seen a few times. J is TRBJ2-6 and V is TRBV7-3; D may be TRBD2 (6 bases). Per the germline V gene, CDR1 is SGHTA and CDR2 is FQGTGA. The CDR3 loop spans 19 amino acids. V lost 1 base, J lost 0 bases, and 16 bases lay in between. This chain's CDR3 is CASSLKGGQVYSGANVLTF. In DNA, the CDR3 is TGTGCCAGCAGCTTAAAAGGAGGGCAGGTATACTCTGGGGCCAACGTCCTGACTTTC.

This clonotype was seen more than once but under ten times. The chain has TRBV5-1 and TRBJ2-3, with 7 bases matching TRBD2. Unmatched junction bases numbered 9, after V lost 5 bases and J lost 3 bases. This CDR3 is built from 15 residues. Germline CDR1 SGHRS, CDR2 YFSETQ. The CDR3: CASSLIGRVTDTQYF. Written as DNA, the CDR3 is TGCGCCAGCAGTCTGATAGGGAGGGTGACAGATACGCAGTATTTT.

The chain uses TRBV5-5 and TRBJ1-1; a weak D match, TRBD1 (6 bases). Between the trimmed V and J ends, which lost 4 bases and 7 bases, there was a span of 14 bases. Germline assignment: CDR1 SGHKS and CDR2 YYEKEE (reference sequence). The CDR3 runs to 13 residues. The CDR3 region is CASSMGQILEAFF. The DNA of the CDR3 is TGTGCCAGCAGCATGGGACAAATACTTGAAGCTTTCTTT.

This clonotype was counted between two and nine times. The chain joins TRBV9 to TRBJ2-2; D gene ambiguous. Trimming pared 4 bases from V and 4 bases from J, leaving 11 bases between. Germline V CDR1 and CDR2: SGDLS, YYNGEE. CDR3 size: 14 residues. The CDR3 reads CASSPEQRTGELFF. The CDR3 bases are TGTGCCAGCAGCCCCGAACAGCGCACCGGGGAGCTGTTTTTT. Full variable domain (missing parts from reference TRBV9 and TRBJ2-2): DSGVTQTPKHLITATGQRVTLRCSPRSGDLSVYWYQQSLDQGLQFLIQYYNGEERAKGNILERFSAQQFPDLHSELNLSSLELGDSALYFCASSPEQRTGELFFGEGSRLTVL.